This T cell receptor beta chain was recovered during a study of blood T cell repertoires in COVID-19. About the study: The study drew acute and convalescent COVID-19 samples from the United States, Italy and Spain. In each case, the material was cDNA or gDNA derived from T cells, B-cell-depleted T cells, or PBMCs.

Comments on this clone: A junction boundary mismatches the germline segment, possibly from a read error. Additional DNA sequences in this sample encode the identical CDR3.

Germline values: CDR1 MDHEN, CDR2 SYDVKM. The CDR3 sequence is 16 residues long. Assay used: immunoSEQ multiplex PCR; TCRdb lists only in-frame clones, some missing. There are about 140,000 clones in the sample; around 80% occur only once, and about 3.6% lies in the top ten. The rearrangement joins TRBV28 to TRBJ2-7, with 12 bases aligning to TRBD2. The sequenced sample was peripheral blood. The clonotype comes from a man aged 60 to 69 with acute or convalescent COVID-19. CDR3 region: CASCLWGLAGGGEQYF. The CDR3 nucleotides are TGTGCCAGCTGTTTATGGGGACTAGCGGGCGGGGGGGAGCAGTACTTC.